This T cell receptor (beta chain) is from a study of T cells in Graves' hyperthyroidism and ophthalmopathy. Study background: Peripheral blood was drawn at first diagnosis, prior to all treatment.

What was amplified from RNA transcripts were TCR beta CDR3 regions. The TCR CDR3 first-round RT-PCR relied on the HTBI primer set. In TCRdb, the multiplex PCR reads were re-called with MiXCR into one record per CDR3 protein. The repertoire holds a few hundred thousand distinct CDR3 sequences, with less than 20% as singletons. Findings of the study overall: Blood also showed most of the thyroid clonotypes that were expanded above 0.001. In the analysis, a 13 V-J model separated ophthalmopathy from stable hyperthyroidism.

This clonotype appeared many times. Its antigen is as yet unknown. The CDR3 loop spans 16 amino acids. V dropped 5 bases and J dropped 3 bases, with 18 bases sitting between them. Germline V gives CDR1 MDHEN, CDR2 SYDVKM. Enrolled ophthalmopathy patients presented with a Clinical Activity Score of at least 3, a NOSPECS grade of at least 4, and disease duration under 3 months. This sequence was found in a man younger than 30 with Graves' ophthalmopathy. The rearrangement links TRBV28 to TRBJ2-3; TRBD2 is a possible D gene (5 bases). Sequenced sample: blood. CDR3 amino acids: CASSEVRRVLTDTQYF. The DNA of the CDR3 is TGTGCCAGCAGTGAGGTTCGGCGGGTTCTAACAGATACGCAGTATTTT.